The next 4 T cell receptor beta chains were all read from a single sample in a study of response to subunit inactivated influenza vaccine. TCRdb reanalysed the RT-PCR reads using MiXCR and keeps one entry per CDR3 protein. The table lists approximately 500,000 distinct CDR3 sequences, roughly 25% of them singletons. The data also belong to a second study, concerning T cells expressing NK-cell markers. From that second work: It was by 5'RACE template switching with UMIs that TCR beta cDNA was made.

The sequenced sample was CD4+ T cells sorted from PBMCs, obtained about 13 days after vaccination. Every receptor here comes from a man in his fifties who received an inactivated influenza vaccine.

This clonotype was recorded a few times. As DNA, the CDR3 is TGCAGCACAAGGACAGGACAAGAGACCCAGTACTTC. Its protein is CSTRTGQETQYF. The chain couples TRBV29-1 to TRBJ2-5, with 7 bases lining up with TRBD1. Germline assignment: CDR1 SQVTM and CDR2 ANQGSEA. The CDR3 consists of 12 residues. V gave up 8 bases and J gave up 2 bases; unmatched junction bases: 5.

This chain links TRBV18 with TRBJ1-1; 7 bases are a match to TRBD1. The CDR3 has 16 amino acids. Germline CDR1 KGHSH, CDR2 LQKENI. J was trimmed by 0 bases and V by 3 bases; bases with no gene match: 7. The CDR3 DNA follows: TGTGCCAGCTCACCTAGGGGGACAGTCATGAACACTGAAGCTTTCTTT. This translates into CASSPRGTVMNTEAFF.

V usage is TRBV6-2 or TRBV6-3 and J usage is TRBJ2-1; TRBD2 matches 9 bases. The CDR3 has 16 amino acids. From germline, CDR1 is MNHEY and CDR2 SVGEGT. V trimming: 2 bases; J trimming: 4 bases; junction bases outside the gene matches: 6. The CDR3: CASSYLLAGVYNEQFF. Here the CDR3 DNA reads TGTGCCAGCAGTTACCTACTAGCGGGCGTGTACAATGAGCAGTTCTTC.

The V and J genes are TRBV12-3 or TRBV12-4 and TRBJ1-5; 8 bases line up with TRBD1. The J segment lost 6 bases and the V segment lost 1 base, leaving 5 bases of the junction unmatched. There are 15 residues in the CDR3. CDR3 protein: CASSLGQGSIQPQHF. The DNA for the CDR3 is TGTGCCAGCAGTTTAGGACAGGGGAGTATTCAGCCCCAGCATTTT.